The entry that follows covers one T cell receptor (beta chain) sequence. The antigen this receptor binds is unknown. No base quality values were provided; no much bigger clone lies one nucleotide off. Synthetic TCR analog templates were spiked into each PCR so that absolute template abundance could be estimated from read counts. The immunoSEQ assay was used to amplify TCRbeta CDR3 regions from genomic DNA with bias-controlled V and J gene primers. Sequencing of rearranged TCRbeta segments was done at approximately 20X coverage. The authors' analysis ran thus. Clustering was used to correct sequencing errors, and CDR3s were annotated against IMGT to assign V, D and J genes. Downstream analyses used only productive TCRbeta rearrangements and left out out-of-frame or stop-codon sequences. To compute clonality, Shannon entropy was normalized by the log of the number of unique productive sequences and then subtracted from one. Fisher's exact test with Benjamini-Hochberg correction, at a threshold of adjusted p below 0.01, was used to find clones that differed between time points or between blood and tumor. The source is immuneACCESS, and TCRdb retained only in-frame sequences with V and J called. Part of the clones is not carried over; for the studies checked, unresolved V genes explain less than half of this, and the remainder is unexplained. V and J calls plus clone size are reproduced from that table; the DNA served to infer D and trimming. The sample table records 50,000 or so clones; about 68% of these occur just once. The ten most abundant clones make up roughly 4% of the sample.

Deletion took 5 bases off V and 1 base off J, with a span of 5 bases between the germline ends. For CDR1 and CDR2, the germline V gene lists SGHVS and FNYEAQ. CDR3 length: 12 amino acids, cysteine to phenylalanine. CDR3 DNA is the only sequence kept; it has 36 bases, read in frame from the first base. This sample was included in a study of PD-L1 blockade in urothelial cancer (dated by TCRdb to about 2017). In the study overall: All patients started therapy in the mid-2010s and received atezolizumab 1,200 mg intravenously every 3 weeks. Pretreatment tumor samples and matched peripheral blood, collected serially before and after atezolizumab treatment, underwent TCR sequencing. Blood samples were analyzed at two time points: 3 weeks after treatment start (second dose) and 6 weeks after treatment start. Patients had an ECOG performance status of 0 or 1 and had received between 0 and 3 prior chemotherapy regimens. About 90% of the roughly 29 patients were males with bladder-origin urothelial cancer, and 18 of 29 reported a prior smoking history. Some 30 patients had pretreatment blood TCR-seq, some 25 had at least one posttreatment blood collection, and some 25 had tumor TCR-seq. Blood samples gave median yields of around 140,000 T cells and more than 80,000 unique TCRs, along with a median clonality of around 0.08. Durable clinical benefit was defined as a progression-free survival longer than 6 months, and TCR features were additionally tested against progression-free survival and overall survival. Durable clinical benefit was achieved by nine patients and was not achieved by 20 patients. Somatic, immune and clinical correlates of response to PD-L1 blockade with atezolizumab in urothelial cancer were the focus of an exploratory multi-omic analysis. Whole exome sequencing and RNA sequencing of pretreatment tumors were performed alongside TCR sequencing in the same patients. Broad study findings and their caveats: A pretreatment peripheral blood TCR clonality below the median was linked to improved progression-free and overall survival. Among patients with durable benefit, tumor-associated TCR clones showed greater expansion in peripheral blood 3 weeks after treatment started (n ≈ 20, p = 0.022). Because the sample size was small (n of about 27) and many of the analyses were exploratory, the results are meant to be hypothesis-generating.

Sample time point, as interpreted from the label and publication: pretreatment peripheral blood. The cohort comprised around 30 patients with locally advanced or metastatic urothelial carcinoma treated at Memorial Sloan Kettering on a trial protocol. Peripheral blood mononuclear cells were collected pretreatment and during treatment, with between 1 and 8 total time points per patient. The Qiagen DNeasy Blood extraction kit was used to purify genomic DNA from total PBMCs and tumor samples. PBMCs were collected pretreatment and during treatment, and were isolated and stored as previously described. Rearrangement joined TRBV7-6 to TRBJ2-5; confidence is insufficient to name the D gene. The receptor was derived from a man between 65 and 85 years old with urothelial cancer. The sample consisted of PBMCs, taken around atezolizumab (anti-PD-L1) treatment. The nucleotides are TGTGCCAGCAGCCCGGTCCAAGAGACCCAGTACTTC. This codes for CASSPVQETQYF.